The 31 T cell receptor beta chains given below trace back to one sample, sequenced in a study of T cells after yellow fever vaccination. One entry per CDR3 protein, called by TCRdb with MiXCR from the 5' RACE reads. The table lists around 250,000 distinct CDR3 sequences, around 5.3% of them singletons. This specimen consisted of CD4+ T cells sorted from PBMCs, obtained on the day of the yellow fever booster vaccination. The receptors come from a young man who received the YFV17D yellow fever vaccine.

V gene TRBV12-2 combines with J gene TRBJ2-1; the DNA was not used to check the table's D call, TRBD2. TRBV12-2 is a pseudogene segment. The CDR3 is 17 amino acids. This CDR3 reads CASRRPTSGDSDNEQFF. The CDR3, as DNA: TGTGCAAGTCGCCGCCCGACTAGCGGGGACTCGGACAATGAGCAGTTCTTC.

Many counts were recorded for this clonotype. The V gene is TRBV25-1, the J gene TRBJ2-3; D is undetermined. The V gene lost 3 bases and the J gene lost 2 bases, with 15 bases spanning the gap. The CDR3 has 16 amino acids. Per the germline V gene, CDR1 is MGHDK and CDR2 is SYGVNS. The DNA for the CDR3 is TGTGCCAGCAGTGATCCCCAGGCCTATCCCACAGATACGCAGTATTTT. Residues: CASSDPQAYPTDTQYF. The whole variable domain, remainder taken from reference TRBV25-1 and TRBJ2-3, is EADIYQTPRYLVIGTGKKITLECSQTMGHDKMYWYQQDPGMELHLIHYSYGVNSTEKGDLSSESTVSRIRTEHFPLTLESARPSHTSQYLCASSDPQAYPTDTQYFGPGTRLTVL.

This clonotype was counted ten times or more. This chain joins TRBV5-1 and TRBJ2-7, with D perhaps matching TRBD1 (5 bases). The CDR3 extends over 15 amino acids. Germline assignment: CDR1 SGHRS and CDR2 YFSETQ. The V and J ends lost 4 bases and 3 bases respectively, with 17 bases between them. CDR3 DNA: TGCGCCAGCAGCCCCCGGCAGGGCTCTGTCTACGAGCAGTACGTC. This codes for CASSPRQGSVYEQYV.

The chain combines TRBV5-1 with TRBJ2-1, with 7 positions matching TRBD2. Looked up from germline, CDR1 is SGHRS and CDR2 is YFSETQ. J gave up 2 bases and V 4 bases, and 6 bases lay outside the gene matches. This CDR3 contains 15 residues. CDR3 region: CASSPGGGPYNEQFF. Written as DNA, the CDR3 is TGCGCCAGCAGCCCGGGGGGTGGCCCCTACAATGAGCAGTTCTTC.

This clonotype came up a few times. J is TRBJ2-1 and V is TRBV7-9; a weak D match, TRBD1 (5 bases). Germline CDR1 reads SEHNR; CDR2 reads FQNEAQ (reference sequence). Trimming cost V 5 bases and J 0 bases, with 14 bases left between them. This CDR3 has 16 residues. The CDR3 sequence: CASSPTTDSSYNEQFF. The CDR3 DNA reads as TGTGCCAGCAGCCCTACGACAGATAGCTCCTACAATGAGCAGTTCTTC.

This clonotype has a count of ten or more. The chain recombines TRBV12-3 or TRBV12-4 with TRBJ2-5; D ambiguous. This CDR3 comprises 14 residues. Trimming took off 3 bases at V and 4 bases at J, with 12 bases between the two ends. CDR3 protein: CASSFGRTVETQYF. The CDR3 DNA sequence: TGTGCCAGCAGTTTCGGACGGACCGTAGAGACCCAGTACTTC.

This clonotype was seen repeatedly, ten times or more. J is TRBJ1-2 and V is TRBV12-3 or TRBV12-4; D unresolved. The CDR3 is made up of 11 amino acids. Trimming stripped 6 bases from V and 7 bases from J, with 9 bases between. CDR3 coding DNA: TGTGCCAGCAGCATCATGGGTGGCTACACCTTC. The encoded protein is CASSIMGGYTF.

J is TRBJ2-1 and V is TRBV12-3 or TRBV12-4; D possibly corresponds to TRBD2 (5 bases). There are 15 residues in the CDR3. Deletions cut 5 bases from V and 9 bases from J, with 20 bases between. CDR3 nucleotides: TGTGCCAGCAGTGTTATGGCGGGCTACCGGGGTGAGCAGTTCTTC. It codes for CASSVMAGYRGEQFF.

This chain uses TRBV11-2 with TRBJ2-1, with D possibly TRBD1 on 5 matching bases. Trimming took 0 bases from V and 2 from J, leaving 8 bases between them. This CDR3 has 15 amino acids. The germline V gene has CDR1 SGHAT and CDR2 FQNNGV. CDR3 region: CASSLDRVAYNEQFF. CDR3 coding DNA: TGTGCCAGCAGCTTAGACAGGGTGGCCTACAATGAGCAGTTCTTC.

This clonotype was counted many times. The chain has TRBV25-1 and TRBJ1-4, with 7 bases aligning to TRBD1. Trimming at V came to 2 bases and at J to 8 bases, leaving 5 bases not matched to a gene. CDR1 is MGHDK and CDR2 is SYGVNS in the germline V gene. The CDR3 runs to 14 residues. The CDR3 region has the DNA TGTGCCAGCAGTGAAAAACGGGACAGAGAAAAACTGTTTTTT. It translates to CASSEKRDREKLFF.

This clonotype was seen more than once but under ten times. The chain joins TRBV20-1 to TRBJ1-2; D might be TRBD1 (6 bases). Germline V gene sequence: CDR1 DFQATT, CDR2 SNEGSKA (reference sequence). Deletions cut 3 bases from V and 7 bases from J, with 15 bases between. The CDR3 totals 13 residues. For the CDR3, the DNA is TGCAGTGCTAGTGCCACAGGGTATGGTGGCTACACCTTC. It is translated as CSASATGYGGYTF.

This sequence joins TRBV4-3 and TRBJ1-1, with 8 nucleotides matching TRBD1. The CDR3 spans 14 residues. Germline V gives CDR1 LGHNA, CDR2 YSLEER. Trimming cost V 4 bases and J 5 bases; bases outside gene matches: 6. The CDR3 loop is CASSRPGGWTEAFF. CDR3 bases: TGCGCCAGCAGCCGTCCAGGGGGCTGGACTGAAGCTTTCTTT.

This clonotype was detected ten times or more. The chain is built from TRBV9 and TRBJ1-2; 8 bases fit TRBD1. The germline gives CDR1 SGDLS, CDR2 YYNGEE. Losses at the gene ends were 0 bases for V and 4 bases for J; bases not matched to a gene: 5. The CDR3 sequence is 15 residues long. The CDR3 is CASSVVGQGSYGYTF. The CDR3, as DNA: TGTGCCAGCAGCGTAGTAGGACAGGGAAGCTATGGCTACACCTTC. Complete variable domain (other parts from reference TRBV9 and TRBJ1-2): DSGVTQTPKHLITATGQRVTLRCSPRSGDLSVYWYQQSLDQGLQFLIQYYNGEERAKGNILERFSAQQFPDLHSELNLSSLELGDSALYFCASSVVGQGSYGYTFGSGTRLTVV.

This chain uses TRBV27 with TRBJ1-2, with 8 bases matching TRBD1. The CDR3 totals 13 residues. Trimming at V came to 5 bases and at J to 8 bases, leaving 7 bases not matched to a gene. The germline gives CDR1 MNHEY, CDR2 SMNVEV (reference sequence). CDR3 nucleotide sequence: TGTGCCAGCAGTGGGGGACAGGCATGGGGCTACACCTTC. It encodes CASSGGQAWGYTF.

This clonotype has more than one count but fewer than ten. This sequence joins TRBV5-6 and TRBJ1-1; TRBD1 is a possible D gene (5 bases). Germline V CDR1 and CDR2: SGHDT, YYEEEE. The germline V and J ends were trimmed by 1 base and 10 bases, with 11 bases remaining between them. This CDR3 has 12 residues. The CDR3 DNA follows: TGTGCCAGCAGCTTGAGCGAAAGGGGAGCTTTCTTT. The encoded protein is CASSLSERGAFF.

This clonotype was detected ten times or more. This chain links TRBV7-2 with TRBJ2-5, with D perhaps TRBD2 (5 bases). The CDR3 spans 12 residues. Trimming pared 5 bases from V and 5 bases from J, leaving 9 bases between. Germline loops: CDR1 SGHTA, CDR2 FQGNSA. This CDR3 reads CASSRPGETQYF. Here the CDR3 DNA reads TGTGCCAGCAGCCGCCCGGGGGAGACCCAGTACTTC.

This clonotype was seen a handful of times. The chain joins TRBV2 to TRBJ1-1; no reliable D call. Germline lookup yields CDR1 SNHLY and CDR2 FYNNEI. This CDR3 is built from 14 residues. V was cut by 3 bases and J by 2 bases, with 10 bases left in between. In DNA, the CDR3 is TGTGCCAGCAGTGACTGGCGTGGAAACACTGAAGCTTTCTTT. Its protein is CASSDWRGNTEAFF.

Only a few counts were recorded for this clonotype. The V gene is TRBV5-1, the J gene TRBJ2-2; D is ambiguous. CDR3 size: 15 residues. Per germline, CDR1 SGHRS and CDR2 YFSETQ. The V gene lost 2 bases and the J gene lost 3 bases, with 11 bases spanning the gap. CDR3 sequence (DNA): TGCGCCAGCAGCTTCTTCTTATCGGACACCGGGGAGCTGTTTTTT. Translating it yields CASSFFLSDTGELFF.

This clonotype was picked up many times. The chain has TRBV7-8 and TRBJ2-2, with D possibly being TRBD1 or TRBD2 (6 bases each). V dropped 4 bases and J dropped 6 bases, with 12 bases sitting between them. CDR1 is SGHVS and CDR2 is FQNEAQ in the germline V gene. The CDR3 runs 14 residues. The CDR3 nucleotides are TGTGCCAGCAGCTCGGACAGACTAGCCGGGGAGCTGTTTTTT. The encoded protein is CASSSDRLAGELFF.

A few counts support this clonotype. The chain carries TRBV7-6 and TRBJ2-2; 9 bases line up with TRBD2. V was clipped by 0 bases and J by 4 bases; unmatched bases: 3. Germline assignment: CDR1 SGHVS and CDR2 FNYEAQ. The CDR3 extends over 16 amino acids. In DNA form, the CDR3 reads TGTGCCAGCAGCTTAGCTAGCGGGGGACTCACCGGGGAGCTGTTTTTT. Protein sequence: CASSLASGGLTGELFF.

V is TRBV5-1 and J is TRBJ1-6; D is unclear. Germline CDR1 SGHRS, CDR2 YFSETQ. The CDR3 is made up of 15 amino acids. The V and J ends lost 0 bases and 5 bases respectively, with 9 bases between them. CDR3 protein: CASSLVSSDNSPLHF. The CDR3 DNA follows: TGCGCCAGCAGCTTGGTGAGCTCGGATAATTCACCCCTCCACTTT.

This clonotype has more than one count but fewer than ten. The V call is TRBV2, the J call TRBJ2-1, with TRBD1 matching over 10 bases. Trimming removed 5 bases from V and 2 bases from J; junction bases left unmatched: 3. Germline values: CDR1 SNHLY, CDR2 FYNNEI. The CDR3 is 15 amino acids. This CDR3 is CASSYDRGPYNEQFF. CDR3 nucleotide sequence: TGTGCCAGCAGTTACGACAGGGGGCCCTACAATGAGCAGTTCTTC.

This clonotype was found a few times. The rearrangement uses TRBV6-6 and TRBJ2-6; D unclear. Trimming left V 4 bases short and J 5 bases short, with 9 bases between. This CDR3 is built from 14 residues. Germline V lookup: CDR1 MNHNY, CDR2 SVGAGI (reference sequence). CDR3 residues: CASSSPAWANVLTF. The CDR3 DNA is TGTGCCAGCAGTTCCCCCGCGTGGGCCAACGTCCTGACTTTC.

This clonotype appeared a few times. V and J are TRBV27 and TRBJ2-7, with 8 bases that match TRBD1. V dropped 6 bases and J dropped 0; count of bases not matched to a gene: 4. Germline V gives CDR1 MNHEY, CDR2 SMNVEV (reference sequence). This CDR3 is built from 14 residues. The chain's CDR3 is CASRDRGGSYEQYV. The CDR3, as DNA: TGTGCCAGCAGAGACAGGGGAGGCTCCTACGAGCAGTACGTC.

This clonotype occurred once. Given a much more abundant clone one base away, this may be a read error. V is TRBV10-3 and J is TRBJ1-1; tentative D call: TRBD1 (5 bases). Germline V lookup: CDR1 ENHRY, CDR2 SYGVKD. The CDR3 runs 15 residues. The CDR3 coding sequence is TGTTCCATCAGGGACCTCCAAGGATGGTTCACTGAAGCTTTCTTT. Its translation is CSIRDLQGWFTEAFF.

There are a few counts of this clonotype. V usage is TRBV7-6 and J usage is TRBJ2-3; possible D gene TRBD2, 6 bases. The V end was cut by 1 base, the J end by 2 bases, with 10 bases between. Germline V gene lookup returns CDR1 SGHVS and CDR2 FNYEAQ. CDR3 size: 15 residues. Here the CDR3 reads CASSLDWGDTDTQYF. In DNA, the CDR3 is TGTGCCAGCAGCTTAGACTGGGGGGACACAGATACGCAGTATTTT.

The rearrangement links TRBV28 to TRBJ2-3; possibly TRBD1 for D (5 bases). The ends were cut back, 5 bases at V and 9 bases at J, with 12 bases in the middle. This CDR3 has 12 residues. The germline V gene encodes CDR1 MDHEN and CDR2 SYDVKM. CDR3 nucleotides: TGTGCCAGCAGTCTGGACATCCTGACGCAGTATTTT. Amino acid sequence: CASSLDILTQYF.

This clonotype showed up many times. The chain uses TRBV7-9 and TRBJ2-1, with 9 bases that match TRBD1. V trimming: 4 bases; J trimming: 9 bases; junction bases outside the gene matches: 13. This CDR3 spans 16 amino acids. Germline V gene sequence: CDR1 SEHNR, CDR2 FQNEAQ (reference sequence). The CDR3 protein is CASSSFTGGWSLEQFF. CDR3 DNA: TGTGCCAGCAGCTCTTTCACAGGGGGCTGGTCTCTTGAGCAGTTCTTC.

This clonotype has just a few counts. The chain joins TRBV3-1 to TRBJ2-3, with D possibly TRBD2 on 6 matching bases. Trimming shortened V by 4 bases and J by 0 bases, and 17 bases separated the two germline ends. The germline V gene encodes CDR1 LGHDT and CDR2 YNNKEL (reference sequence). This CDR3 comprises 17 residues. Here the CDR3 DNA reads TGTGCCAGCAGCCCAACGGCAACCCTAGCGAGCACAGATACGCAGTATTTT. Residues: CASSPTATLASTDTQYF.

This clonotype was detected ten times or more. This chain joins TRBV7-2 and TRBJ2-1; unclear D gene. The CDR3 has 13 residues. The ends were cut back, 1 base at V and 9 bases at J, with 10 bases in the middle. Looked up from germline, CDR1 is SGHTA and CDR2 is FQGNSA. The CDR3, as DNA: TGTGCCAGCAGCTTAGTCGGCGATAGTGAGCAGTTCTTC. This encodes CASSLVGDSEQFF.

The genes are TRBV11-2 and TRBJ2-3, with D perhaps matching TRBD2 (5 bases). The germline CDR1 and CDR2 sequences are SGHAT and FQNNGV. The CDR3 sequence is 15 residues long. Trimming removed 1 base from V and 0 bases from J, with 8 bases in between. The CDR3 coding sequence is TGTGCCAGCAGCTTAGGGGTAGCGAGCACAGATACGCAGTATTTT. It encodes CASSLGVASTDTQYF.